Shown below are 5 T cell receptor beta chains from a single sample sequenced in a study of CD8 T cells in ankylosing spondylitis. Findings and caveats of the study: In ankylosing spondylitis blood, a motif of about 8 highly homologous TCR beta variants appeared characteristic.

Antigens of these TCRs are unknown. TCRdb reprocessed the 5' RACE reads via MiXCR and lists one record per CDR3 protein. The sample includes a few hundred thousand distinct CDR3 sequences, 20% to 25% of them seen just once. The sample consisted of blood, either unsorted or a sorted T cell fraction (not recorded which). The receptors were sampled from a male donor with ankylosing spondylitis.

The chain has TRBV20-1 and TRBJ2-3; 14 bases align to TRBD2. This CDR3 spans 16 amino acids. J was trimmed by 2 bases and V by 3 bases; bases with no gene match: 4. Germline CDR1 DFQATT, CDR2 SNEGSKA (reference sequence). CDR3 protein: CSARGTSGSYTDTQYF. The DNA for the CDR3 is TGCAGTGCTAGGGGGACTAGCGGGAGCTACACAGATACGCAGTATTTT.

This sequence joins TRBV7-9 and TRBJ1-1; TRBD1 aligns across 8 bases. The germline V gene has CDR1 SEHNR and CDR2 FQNEAQ (reference sequence). The trim removed 1 base at V and 1 base at J, leaving 8 bases unmatched. The CDR3 totals 17 residues. As DNA, the CDR3 is TGTGCCAGCAGCTTAGTTTTCGCCGACAGGGGGAACACTGAAGCTTTCTTT. Its translation is CASSLVFADRGNTEAFF. Using reference TRBV7-9 and TRBJ1-1 for the parts outside the CDR3, the full variable domain is DTGVSQNPRHKITKRGQNVTFRCDPISEHNRLYWYRQTLGQGPEFLTYFQNEAQLEKSRLLSDRFSAERPKGSFSTLEIQRTEQGDSAMYLCASSLVFADRGNTEAFFGQGTRLTVV.

The chain is built from TRBV20-1 and TRBJ1-2; the D is unclear. V was trimmed by 0 bases and J by 5 bases, leaving 16 bases between them. The CDR3 length is 15 residues. CDR1 DFQATT and CDR2 SNEGSKA come from the germline V gene (reference sequence). CDR3 sequence: CSARDATEVKYGYTF. The CDR3 coding sequence is TGCAGTGCTAGAGATGCGACGGAGGTCAAATATGGCTACACCTTC.

This chain joins TRBV5-1 and TRBJ2-1, with 12 bases identical to TRBD2. The germline V gene has CDR1 SGHRS and CDR2 YFSETQ. This CDR3 comprises 19 residues. V trimming: 0 bases; J trimming: 7 bases; junction bases outside the gene matches: 14. The CDR3 bases are TGCGCCAGCAGCTTGGGAGGAAAGGCTAGCGGGAGGGCCAATAATGAGCAGTTCTTC. Translating it yields CASSLGGKASGRANNEQFF.

This clonotype was picked up a small number of times. The genes are TRBV7-8 and TRBJ1-2, with TRBD1 as a possible D gene (5 bases). Germline CDR1 reads SGHVS; CDR2 reads FQNEAQ. This CDR3 has 17 residues. V was cut by 2 bases and J by 1 base, with 17 bases left in between. CDR3 sequence (DNA): TGTGCCAGCAGCTTAAACCGGGGCAGGGTGGATAACTATGGCTACACCTTC. This gives the protein CASSLNRGRVDNYGYTF.